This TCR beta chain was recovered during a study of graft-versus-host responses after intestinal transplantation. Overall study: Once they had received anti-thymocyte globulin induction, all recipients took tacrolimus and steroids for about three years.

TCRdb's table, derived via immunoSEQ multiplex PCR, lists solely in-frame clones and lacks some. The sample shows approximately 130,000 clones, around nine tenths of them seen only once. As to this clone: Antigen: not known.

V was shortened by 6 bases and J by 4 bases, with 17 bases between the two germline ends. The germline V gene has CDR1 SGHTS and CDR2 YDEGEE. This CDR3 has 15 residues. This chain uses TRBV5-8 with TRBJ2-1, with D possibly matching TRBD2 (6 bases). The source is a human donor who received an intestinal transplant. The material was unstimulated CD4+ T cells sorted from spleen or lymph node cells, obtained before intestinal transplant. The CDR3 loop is CASNLRGLQYNEQFF. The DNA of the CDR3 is TGTGCCAGCAACCTCCGGGGACTGCAGTACAATGAGCAGTTCTTC.